This T cell receptor beta chain appears in the sequencing data of a study of T cell responses to AZD1222 COVID-19 vaccine. Findings and limits, study-wide: Nearly half of the spike-specific TCRs reportedly recognize variant regions that carry no mutations. Females outnumbered males among donors, who were mostly white British; clonal diversity was possibly underestimated. At study baseline, merely more than 5 AZD1222 recipients were seropositive. In all cases, repertoires were sampled only after the peak T cell response.

Clones were read by immunoSEQ multiplex PCR, and TCRdb kept only the in-frame ones, dropping some. The sample holds about 120,000 clones; around 90% are singletons and the top ten take 8% to 9.5%. CDR3 length equals 17 residues. Germline loops: CDR1 SGHNT, CDR2 YYREEE (reference sequence). Trimming removed 0 bases at V and 0 bases at J, with 12 bases between. With respect to this clone: What it binds is unknown.

Specimen: peripheral blood, collected on day 0 of AZD1222 vaccination. V is TRBV5-4 and J is TRBJ1-4; D remains ambiguous. The TCR comes from an adult in good health. Here the CDR3 reads CASSLGGLAATNEKLFF. CDR3 bases: TGTGCCAGCAGCTTGGGAGGTTTGGCTGCAACTAATGAAAAACTGTTTTTT. Full variable domain (rest looked up from reference TRBV5-4 and TRBJ1-4): ETGVTQSPTHLIKTRGQQVTLRCSSQSGHNTVSWYQQALGQGPQFIFQYYREEENGRGNFPPRFSGLQFPNYSSELNVNALELDDSALYLCASSLGGLAATNEKLFFGSGTQLSVL.